One sample yielded the 5 T cell receptor beta chains listed below, sequenced in a study of T cells in Graves' hyperthyroidism and ophthalmopathy. Amplification of TCR beta CDR3 regions was performed using RNA transcripts as template. A set of HTBI primers served as the primers for a first-round RT-PCR of the TCR CDR3. TCRdb analysed the multiplex PCR reads with MiXCR anew, one entry per CDR3 protein. The sample includes hundreds of thousands of distinct CDR3 sequences, roughly 15% of them seen just once. Sequenced material: blood. Receptors were obtained from a woman aged 50 to 60 with Graves' ophthalmopathy.

The rearrangement uses TRBV7-3 and TRBJ2-1, with TRBD2 matching 12 bases. Unmatched junction bases numbered 9, after V lost 5 bases and J lost 10 bases. Looked up from germline, CDR1 is SGHTA and CDR2 is FQGTGA. The CDR3 spans 15 residues. CDR3 loop: CASSPTSGRTGEQFF. The CDR3 coding sequence is TGTGCCAGCAGCCCGACTAGCGGGAGAACCGGCGAGCAGTTCTTC.

CDR3 nucleotides: TGTGCCAGCAGAGGAGCACACGAGCAGTACTTC. Protein: CASRGAHEQYF. The genes are TRBV4-2 and TRBJ2-7, with D unclear. Germline CDR1 is LGHNA and CDR2 is YNFKEQ. The CDR3 is 11 amino acids. Trimming cost V 6 bases and J 5 bases, with 8 bases left between them.

This clonotype has more than one count but fewer than ten. The rearrangement uses TRBV9 and TRBJ2-2, with TRBD2 matching over 7 bases. CDR1 and CDR2 from the germline V gene are SGDLS and YYNGEE. V shed 0 bases and J 4 bases; nucleotides not matched to a gene: 12. This CDR3 comprises 18 residues. The CDR3 here is CASSVAWQILAPTGELFF. In nucleotides, the CDR3 is TGTGCCAGCAGCGTAGCTTGGCAGATACTAGCGCCCACCGGGGAGCTGTTTTTT.

This clonotype was seen repeatedly, ten times or more. V and J are TRBV7-9 and TRBJ2-1; TRBD2 aligns across 14 bases. The germline gives CDR1 SEHNR, CDR2 FQNEAQ (reference sequence). This CDR3 contains 20 residues. V was pared by 4 bases and J by 4 bases, with 15 bases of the junction left unmatched. The CDR3 DNA reads TGTGCCAGCAGCTCACGAGGGACTAGCGGGGGACATGCCTTATACAATGAGCAGTTCTTC. Translating gives CASSSRGTSGGHALYNEQFF.

The rearrangement joins TRBV24-1 to TRBJ2-5; possibly TRBD1 for D (6 bases). This CDR3 region has 13 residues. V lost 7 bases and J 7 bases, leaving 15 bases between the germline ends. From germline, CDR1 is KGHDR and CDR2 SFDVKD. The CDR3 loop reads CATRQGVGGTQYF. CDR3 in DNA: TGTGCCACCAGACAGGGTGTCGGAGGGACCCAGTACTTC.